This T cell receptor beta chain originates from a study of T cell responses to AZD1222 COVID-19 vaccine. Overall study findings and caveats: Along spike, vaccine-associated CD4 TCRs were found throughout, with dominance at 160-218 and 743-854. Only a handful of AZD1222 recipients, about six in all, had baseline seropositivity.

Method: immunoSEQ multiplex PCR; TCRdb's copy keeps in-frame clones and lacks some. The data show 90,000 to 120,000 clones, with roughly 87% seen just once and 4.5% to 5.5% held by the top ten. A remark on this clone: Its antigen is unknown.

This CDR3 is 17 amino acids long. The V and J ends lost 0 bases and 0 bases respectively, with 14 bases between them. Looked up from germline, CDR1 is LGHNA and CDR2 is YSLEER. Second-dose timings of about 4 or about 12 weeks were pooled. This TCR came from an adult who received the AZD1222 COVID-19 vaccine. Material: peripheral blood, obtained 28 days after the second AZD1222 dose. This rearrangement joins TRBV4-3 to TRBJ1-1, with D unclear. This chain's CDR3 is CASSQEGRTKMNTEAFF. CDR3 nucleotide sequence: TGCGCCAGCAGCCAAGAAGGACGGACTAAGATGAACACTGAAGCTTTCTTT.